This TCR beta chain is drawn from a study of cytomegalovirus exposure and HLA in healthy donors (TCRdb year 2017). In the study overall: According to an earlier analysis of 587 of the donors, some 180 million T cells yielded over 90 million unique TCR beta sequences and about 280 Gb of sequence data. An early release covering some 640 HLA-typed donors comprised 300 to 350 gigabases of sequencing data and tens of millions of unique TCR sequences. The genetic ancestry cluster associated with self-reported Caucasian donors included about four fifths of the roughly 400 genotyped donors. The study aimed to test whether signatures of past pathogen exposure could be identified by cataloging public T cell receptors. The study used immunosequencing to profile the T cell repertoires of 670 or so subjects and linked those repertoires to cytomegalovirus serostatus. Besides the first cohort of some 670 subjects, a separate validation cohort made up of roughly 120 different subjects was used. High-throughput TCR immunosequencing, statistical association of individual TCRs with disease status, and machine learning were combined to predict cytomegalovirus infection status. A later analysis re-analyzed previously published TCR beta repertoires from roughly 690 donors and added high-resolution HLA genotyping to study TCR occurrence patterns. The later analysis used no new phenotypic data to find candidate immune exposures, relying instead on TCR beta sequences and their occurrence across donors. An earlier analysis of around 540 of the donors applied high-throughput TCR beta sequencing to assess whether each TCR beta V gene segment acted as functional or pseudogenic. Donor age, sex, ethnicity and CMV serostatus were compiled together with the repertoire data. In a later genetic analysis, genome-wide SNP genotypes for about 55% of the roughly 700 donors were used, and that subset was treated as a discovery cohort. Every discovery cohort repertoire had been produced on one sequencing platform. HLA typing included class I and class II loci at four-digit resolution. Typing coverage varied by locus: about 620-630 donors for A, B, C, DRB1 and DQB1; more than 500 for DQA1; 600 to 610 for DPA1; around 450 for DPB1. Four or five DR-DQ haplotypes were handled as single units for association and clustering because linkage in the cohort was strong. Among about 390 genotyped donors of the cohort, an average of about 240,000 unique TCR beta nucleotide sequences were sequenced per donor, roughly a sixth of them non-productive.

The cohort was made up of roughly 670 healthy bone marrow donors. At the time of sampling, all cohort members were nominally healthy, though unrecorded immune exposures were likely present. The donor was CMV seronegative and belonged to the group of 350 or so seronegative cohort members. A peripheral blood sample was collected from each donor, and TCR beta sequencing was performed on peripheral blood mononuclear cells. The Qiagen DNeasy Blood Extraction Kit was used to extract genomic DNA from the blood cell samples. Study-wide conclusions, independent of this receptor: A later analysis found that HLA-associated TCR beta chains were more clonally expanded and had lower generation probabilities than equally common non-associated chains. The cohort was sequenced for TCR beta chains only, and without alpha or paired-chain data the features that could be detected were limited. It was suggested by the authors that the approach could potentially be generalized to other disease states and immunological phenotypes. About 17 rarely observed V segments, including chromosome 9 orphons, were excluded from the earlier analysis of 550 to 700 of the donors because counts were too low. A total of around 150 TCR beta chains were listed by the study as associated with cytomegalovirus. In a later analysis, the rate of TCR association differed among HLA loci, with DRB1 alleles having the most associated TCRs and HLA-C alleles having the fewest. The presence/absence analyses assumed that sequencing depth was roughly uniform across donors, and that assumption may not be true. In vitro tests confirmed that a few of the cytomegalovirus-associated TCR beta chains recognize cytomegalovirus antigens. Linkage disequilibrium might explain the correlated functional status among segregating V segments, but an unknown experimental factor could not be ruled out. An earlier analysis of approximately 500 of the donors showed that most TCR beta V segments appeared in productive rearrangements either about 87% or about 30% of the time, which broadly matched IMGT annotations. A later analysis reported that several top co-occurrence clusters appeared linked to parvovirus B19, influenza, CMV and Epstein-Barr virus. A further reported finding was that TCR beta sequences accurately predicted the HLA-A and HLA-B alleles for most subjects in the first cohort. While some public TCRs were present in many individuals, most TCR sequences turned up only very rarely across donors. When HLA alleles, especially DR and DQ, strongly co-occurred, TCR associations were difficult to assign to individual alleles. In a later analysis, more than 15,000 TCR beta sequences were associated with specific HLA alleles at a false discovery rate of 0.05. Some IMGT-functional V segments, including TRBV6-2 and TRBV6-3, could not be told apart with the 87-base-pair reads, so those segments were excluded. A later analysis found that most CMV-associated TCR beta chains appeared HLA-restricted, with HLA associations seemingly driven largely by CMV exposure. An association between a missense DCLRE1C variant and V-gene and J-gene trimming of TCR beta chains was found in a later genetic analysis and replicated in an independent cohort. For the cohort, immune exposure information was limited to CMV serostatus. In both the original and validation cohorts, the classifier was reported to diagnose cytomegalovirus status with high specificity and sensitivity. A later genetic analysis reported fewer N-insertions in productive TCRs among donors in an Asian-associated ancestry cluster than the roughly 700-donor mean. A cluster of highly shared sequence variants was judged likely to be a technical artifact of the sequencing pipeline. Because some donors lacked HLA typing at each locus, the association tests relied only on the typed subset.

A word on this clone: It has no known antigen specificity. Base qualities are not recorded, but no much larger clone differs from it by a single base.

Inclusive of the bounding cysteine and phenylalanine, the CDR3 is 13 residues long. Only the CDR3 portion is preserved as DNA: 39 bases, with reading frame beginning at the first base. At the junction V is shortened by 2 bases and J by 7 bases, with 11 bases in between. The germline V gene (reference sequence) yields GTSNPN for CDR1 and SVGIG for CDR2. Library method: the immunoSEQ multiplex PCR assay. For the multiplex PCR, a mixture combining 60 forward primers for TCR Vbeta segments and 13 reverse primers for TCR Jbeta segments was used. A multiplex PCR assay on genomic DNA amplified the CDR3 region of rearranged TCR beta genes. The Illumina HiSeq System was used to sequence the amplified TCR beta libraries as 87-base-pair reads. The original methods were these. In a later analysis, tens of millions of unique TCR beta chains were counted across the roughly 670 repertoires, and roughly 10 million of these chains were shared by at least two donors. A nearest-neighbor algorithm error-corrected the raw reads and collapsed the reads into unique sequences, merging closely related sequences to remove PCR and sequencing errors. CDR3 sequences were aligned to IMGT reference sequences to assign V, D and J gene segments. For a sequence to be retained, a match of at least six nucleotides was required to both a V gene segment and a J gene segment. A rearrangement counted as productive if the CDR3 had no stop codons and remained in frame with V and J, and every other rearrangement counted as non-productive. CDR3 was defined according to IMGT convention as the region running from the second conserved V-encoded cysteine to the conserved J-encoded phenylalanine. In an earlier analysis of around 540 of the donors, sequences lacking an unambiguous match to a single V gene segment were excluded. In an earlier analysis of several hundred of the donors, V segments were called functional above 56.7% productive rearrangements and were called segregating when the between-donor standard deviation exceeded 5%. A statistical classification framework was developed to diagnose cytomegalovirus status using the catalog of TCR beta chain sequences. In a later analysis, V and J genes were assigned by comparing TCR nucleotide sequences against IMGT/GENE-DB human TR gene sequences. A later analysis assigned CDR3 sequences and most-parsimonious VDJ recombination scenarios with the TCRdist pipeline. In a later analysis, every TCR beta chain was defined by the combination of its CDR3 amino acid sequence and its V-gene family, and reads without a unique V-gene family were dropped. A later analysis removed nearly 600 highly shared, low-generation-probability nucleotide sequences to deal with suspected cross-contamination and a sequencing artifact. In a later analysis, a clonal expansion index for each public chain was calculated from normalized within-repertoire ranks of inferred template counts. In a later analysis, generation probabilities were computed using a VDJ recombination model fitted to out-of-frame rearrangements, and the results were checked against IGoR. Hypergeometric tests were used in a later analysis to score TCR-TCR, TCR-HLA and TCR-CMV co-occurrence, with a repertoire-size bias correction applied to the TCR pairs. False discovery rates were estimated in a later analysis by permuting HLA or CMV assignments 20 times. In a later analysis, co-occurring TCRs were grouped using DBSCAN, with TCRdist sequence similarity added in when clustering inside HLA-allele-positive subsets. Repertoires with fewer than 30,000 or more than 120,000 public chains, plus five repertoires with anomalous nucleotide sharing, were excluded from co-occurrence clustering. In TCRdb, the immuneACCESS table is reduced to in-frame sequences with V and J assigned. These tables do not hold every clone; where another copy was compared, an unresolved V gene accounts for under half, and the others remain unexplained. V, J and clone size derive from that table, while D and trimming were established from the DNA sequence. The sample table lists some 150,000 clones, about three quarters of them with a count of one. The top ten clonotypes cover 3.5% to 5% of the sample.

The sequence was obtained from a male donor in good health and CMV-seronegative. The V gene is TRBV30 and the J gene is TRBJ1-4, with the D gene uncertain. The sequencing input was PBMCs. CDR3 protein: CAWSRQRGEKLFF. The DNA sequence follows: TGTGCCTGGAGTCGGCAACGAGGTGAAAAACTGTTTTTT.